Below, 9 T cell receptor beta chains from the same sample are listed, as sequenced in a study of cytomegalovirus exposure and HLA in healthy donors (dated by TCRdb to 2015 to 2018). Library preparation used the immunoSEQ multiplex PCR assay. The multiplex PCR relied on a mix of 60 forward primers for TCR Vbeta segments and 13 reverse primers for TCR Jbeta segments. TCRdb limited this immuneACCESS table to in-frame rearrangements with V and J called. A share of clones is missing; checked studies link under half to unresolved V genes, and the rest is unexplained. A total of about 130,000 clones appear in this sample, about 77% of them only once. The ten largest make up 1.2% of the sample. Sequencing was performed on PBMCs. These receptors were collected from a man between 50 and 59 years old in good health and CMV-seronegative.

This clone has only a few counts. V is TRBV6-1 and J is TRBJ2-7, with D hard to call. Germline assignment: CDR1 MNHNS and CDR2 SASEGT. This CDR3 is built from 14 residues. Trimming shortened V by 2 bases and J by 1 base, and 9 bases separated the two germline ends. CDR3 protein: CASSESGRSYEQYF. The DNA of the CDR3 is TGTGCCAGCAGTGAATCAGGCAGATCCTACGAGCAGTACTTC.

The CDR3 spells CASSGQGGGWDSYEQYF. CDR3 nucleotide sequence: TGTGCCAGCAGTGGTCAGGGAGGTGGTTGGGACTCCTACGAGCAGTACTTC. The V and J genes are TRBV6-1 and TRBJ2-7, with D maybe TRBD2 (6 bases). The germline V gene has CDR1 MNHNS and CDR2 SASEGT. The CDR3 length is 17 residues. V lost 4 bases, J lost 0 bases, and 19 bases lay in between.

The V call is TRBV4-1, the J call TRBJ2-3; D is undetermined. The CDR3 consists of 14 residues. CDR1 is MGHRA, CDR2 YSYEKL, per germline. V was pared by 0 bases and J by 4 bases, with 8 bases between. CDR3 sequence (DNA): TGCGCCAGCAGCCAAGATCAGGAACCAGATACGCAGTATTTT. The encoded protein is CASSQDQEPDTQYF.

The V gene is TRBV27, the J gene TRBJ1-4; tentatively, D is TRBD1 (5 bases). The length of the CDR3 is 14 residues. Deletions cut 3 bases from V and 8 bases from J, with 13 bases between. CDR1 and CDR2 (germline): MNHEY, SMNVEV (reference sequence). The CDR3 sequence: CASSFRQGYEKLFF. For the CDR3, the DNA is TGTGCCAGCAGTTTTAGGCAGGGATACGAAAAACTGTTTTTT.

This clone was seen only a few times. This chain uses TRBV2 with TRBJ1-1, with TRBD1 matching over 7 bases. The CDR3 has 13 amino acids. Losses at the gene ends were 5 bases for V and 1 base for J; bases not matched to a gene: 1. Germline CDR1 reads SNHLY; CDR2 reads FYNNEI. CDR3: CASSRQGNTEAFF. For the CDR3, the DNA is TGTGCCAGCAGTCGACAGGGGAACACTGAAGCTTTCTTT. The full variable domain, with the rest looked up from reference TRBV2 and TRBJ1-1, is EPEVTQTPSHQVTQMGQEVILRCVPISNHLYFYWYRQILGQKVEFLVSFYNNEISEKSEIFDDQFSVERPDGSNFTLKIRSTKLEDSAMYFCASSRQGNTEAFFGQGTRLTVV.

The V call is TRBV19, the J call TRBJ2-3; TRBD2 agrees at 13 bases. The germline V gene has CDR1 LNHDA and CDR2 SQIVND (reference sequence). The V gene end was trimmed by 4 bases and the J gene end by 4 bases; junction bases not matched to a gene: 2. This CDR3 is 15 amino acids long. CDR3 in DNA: TGTGCCAGTAGTACAGGACTAGCGGGAGCAGATACGCAGTATTTT. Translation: CASSTGLAGADTQYF. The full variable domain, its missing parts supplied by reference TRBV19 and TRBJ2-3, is DGGITQSPKYLFRKEGQNVTLSCEQNLNHDAMYWYRQDPGQGLRLIYYSQIVNDFQKGDIAEGYSVSREKKESFPLTVTSAQKNPTAFYLCASSTGLAGADTQYFGPGTRLTVL.

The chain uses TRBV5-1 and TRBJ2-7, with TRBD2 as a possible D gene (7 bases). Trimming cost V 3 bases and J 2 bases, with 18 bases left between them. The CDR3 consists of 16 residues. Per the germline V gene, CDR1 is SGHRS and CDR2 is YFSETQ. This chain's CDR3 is CASSWNTRGATYEQYF. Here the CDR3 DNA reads TGCGCCAGCAGCTGGAATACCCGGGGGGCTACCTACGAGCAGTACTTC.

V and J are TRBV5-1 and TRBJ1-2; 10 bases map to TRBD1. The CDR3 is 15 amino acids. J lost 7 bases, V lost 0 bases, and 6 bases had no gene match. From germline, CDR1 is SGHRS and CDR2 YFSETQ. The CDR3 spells CASSLEGTGVSGYTF. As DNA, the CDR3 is TGCGCCAGCAGCTTGGAAGGGACAGGGGTTAGTGGCTACACCTTC.

As DNA, the CDR3 is TGTGCCAGCAGTTGGACTAGCGGGGGCTCCTACAATGAGCAGTTCTTC. Translating it yields CASSWTSGGSYNEQFF. V gene TRBV6-5 combines with J gene TRBJ2-1, with TRBD2 matching over 13 bases. Germline-derived CDR1 and CDR2 are MNHEY and SVGAGI. The trim removed 4 bases at V and 0 bases at J, leaving 0 bases unmatched. The CDR3 extends over 16 amino acids.